Shown below are 8 T cell receptor beta chains from a single sample sequenced in a study of T cell repertoires in cytomegalovirus infection. No antigen has been identified for these receptors. TCRdb analysed the reads with MiXCR anew, one entry per CDR3 protein. Of fewer than 1,000,000 distinct CDR3 sequences in the sample, roughly a third were seen once. The sequences come from cultured CD8+ T cells from PBMCs, collected from culture after CMV antigen stimulation. Source of these receptors: a human donor in good health (CMV status not recorded). Some clones in this sample may be carry-over from other donors' samples.

This clonotype was detected only a few times. The chain links TRBV10-3 to TRBJ2-6, with 8 bases that match TRBD2. The junction had 12 bases not matched to a gene; V was cut back by 7 bases and J by 4 bases. CDR3 length: 17 amino acids. Germline V gene sequence: CDR1 ENHRY, CDR2 SYGVKD. As DNA, the CDR3 is TGTGCCATCATGCGGCGGGGGGAAGATCCCGGGGCCAACGTCCTGACTTTC. Its translation is CAIMRRGEDPGANVLTF.

This clonotype was picked up a small number of times. The rearrangement uses TRBV19 and TRBJ2-2, with 14 bases matching TRBD2. V gave up 7 bases and J gave up 0 bases; unmatched junction bases: 7. There are 18 residues in the CDR3. Looked up from germline, CDR1 is LNHDA and CDR2 is SQIVND (reference sequence). CDR3 bases: TGTGCCAGTACCCCCGGACTAGCGGGGGGTCCGAACACCGGGGAGCTGTTTTTT. Translation: CASTPGLAGGPNTGELFF.

The V gene is TRBV27, the J gene TRBJ1-2; tentatively, D is TRBD1 (6 bases). The CDR3 sequence is 16 residues long. Germline V gives CDR1 MNHEY, CDR2 SMNVEV (reference sequence). V was pared by 0 bases and J by 7 bases, with 18 bases between. The CDR3 here is CASSLSGGDGAIGYTF. In DNA, the CDR3 is TGTGCCAGCAGTTTATCCGGGGGCGATGGTGCAATTGGCTACACCTTC.

This chain uses TRBV28 with TRBJ1-5; D gene unclear. CDR1 and CDR2 from the germline V gene are MDHEN and SYDVKM. The CDR3 has 16 amino acids. With 2 bases removed from V and 3 bases from J, the gap between germline ends came to 14 bases. This CDR3 is CASSLRLQSYNQPQHF. As DNA, the CDR3 is TGTGCCAGCAGTTTAAGGTTACAGAGCTACAATCAGCCCCAGCATTTT.

This clonotype was seen a handful of times. This sequence joins TRBV4-1 and TRBJ1-1; D is unresolved. Germline CDR1 reads MGHRA; CDR2 reads YSYEKL. This CDR3 region has 14 residues. The V end lost 2 bases, the J end lost 1 base, and 8 bases lay between the germline ends. CDR3: CASSQRAANTEAFF. DNA of the CDR3: TGCGCCAGCAGCCAACGGGCCGCGAACACTGAAGCTTTCTTT.

The genes are TRBV28 and TRBJ2-3, with D hard to call. The ends were cut back, 6 bases at V and 2 bases at J, with 12 bases in the middle. CDR3 length: 14 residues. The V gene's germline CDR1 is MDHEN and CDR2 SYDVKM. This chain's CDR3 is CASSSSAHTDTQYF. The CDR3 DNA is TGTGCCAGCAGCTCATCGGCACACACAGATACGCAGTATTTT.

This chain links TRBV27 with TRBJ2-7; 14 bases map to TRBD2. The CDR3 sequence is 15 residues long. From germline, CDR1 is MNHEY and CDR2 SMNVEV (reference sequence). V dropped 4 bases and J dropped 6; count of bases not matched to a gene: 5. The CDR3, as DNA: TGTGCCAGCAGTTCGACTAGCGGGGGGGCTTTCGAGCAGTACTTC. Its protein is CASSSTSGGAFEQYF.

This clonotype was seen a few times. This rearrangement joins TRBV4-2 to TRBJ2-1; 9 bases are a match to TRBD2. Germline V CDR1 and CDR2: LGHNA, YNFKEQ. The CDR3 consists of 16 residues. Trimming at V came to 3 bases and at J to 7 bases, leaving 10 bases not matched to a gene. CDR3: CASSHYGGGEDNEQFF. CDR3 bases: TGTGCCAGCAGCCATTACGGCGGGGGGGAGGATAATGAGCAGTTCTTC.